One and the same sample provided the 8 T cell receptor beta chains below, sequenced in a study of T cells in women clearing cervical HPV infection. Some clones are missing from TCRdb's copy, which holds only in-frame ones; the method was immunoSEQ multiplex PCR. The listing contains under 45,000 clones. The sequenced sample consisted of blood buffy coat. The receptors were gathered from a woman aged 18 to 75 with a cervical HPV16 infection that either progressed to CIN3+ or cleared (not recorded which).

Comments on this clone: The sequence runs out 3 residues before the end of the CDR3; the remainder is reconstructed from the germline J gene. The chain joins TRBV30 to TRBJ2-2, with 8 bases fitting TRBD1. Germline V CDR1 and CDR2: GTSNPN, SVGIG (reference sequence). The ends lost 5 bases at V and 1 base at J; junction bases unmatched: 0. This CDR3 spans 13 amino acids. CDR3 DNA (partial): TGTGCCTGGGGACAGGGGAACACCGGGGAG. As protein: CAWGQGNTGE. The entire CDR3 reads CAWGQGNTGELFF.

About this clone: Coverage ceases 3 residues before the CDR3 finishes, and the germline J gene fills in the end. This chain joins TRBV10-1 and TRBJ1-3, with TRBD1 matching 7 bases. The CDR3 runs 15 residues. The V gene's germline CDR1 is WNHNN and CDR2 SYGVQD (reference sequence). With V trimmed by 5 bases and J by 0 bases, 4 bases remained unmatched. The covered CDR3 bases are TGCGCCAGCAGTAACACAGGGGCCTCTGGAAACACC. Translated, it gives CASSNTGASGNT. The entire CDR3 sequence reads CASSNTGASGNTIYF.

Turning to this clone: The read falls 3 residues short of the CDR3 end, and the missing part is taken from the germline J gene. J is TRBJ2-7 and V is TRBV20-1; the D is unclear. This CDR3 has 13 amino acids. Germline CDR1 reads DFQATT; CDR2 reads SNEGSKA (reference sequence). Trimming took 4 bases from V and 1 from J, leaving 11 bases between them. The CDR3 sequence: CSANLGGSYEQYF. CDR3 DNA, as far as it was read: TGCAGTGCTAACCTCGGCGGATCCTACGAG.

For this clone: The read stops 3 residues short of the end of the CDR3; the missing end is completed from the germline J gene. This chain uses TRBV19 with TRBJ2-1, with 7 bases identical to TRBD2. Germline CDR1 LNHDA, CDR2 SQIVND (reference sequence). After removal of 5 bases from V and 0 bases from J, the junction contained 4 bases not matched to a gene. The CDR3 consists of 15 residues. The sequenced CDR3 bases are TGTGCCAGTAGTTGGGAGGGGCGCTCCTACAATGAG. It is translated as CASSWEGRSYNE. In full, the CDR3 reads CASSWEGRSYNEQFF.

For this clone: The read is 3 residues too short to cover the CDR3 end, so that end is filled in from the germline J gene. V is TRBV7-2 and J is TRBJ2-7; TRBD2 aligns across 8 bases. V trimming: 3 bases; J trimming: 2 bases; junction bases outside the gene matches: 3. Germline loops: CDR1 SGHTA, CDR2 FQGNSA. The CDR3 sequence is 14 residues long. The covered CDR3 bases are TGTGCCAGCAGCTTCTCAGCGGGAGCCTACGAG. Translated, it gives CASSFSAGAYE. From start to end, the CDR3 is CASSFSAGAYEQYF.

Notes on this clone: The read halts 3 residues ahead of the CDR3 end, with the missing end drawn from the germline J gene. V gene TRBV11-1 combines with J gene TRBJ1-2, with D hard to call. Germline lookup yields CDR1 SGHAT and CDR2 FQDESV (reference sequence). Trimming removed 3 bases at V and 1 base at J, with 6 bases between. The CDR3 extends over 13 amino acids. The CDR3: CASSFAGNYGYTF. Incomplete CDR3 DNA: TGTGCCAGCAGCTTTGCCGGTAACTATGGC.

A remark on this clone: Read data end 3 residues before the CDR3 end; the end is taken from the germline J gene. The J gene is TRBJ2-5, the V gene TRBV5-1, with TRBD2 identical over 11 bases. The germline V gene encodes CDR1 SGHRS and CDR2 YFSETQ. The CDR3 consists of 17 residues. V trimming: 3 bases; J trimming: 3 bases; junction bases outside the gene matches: 10. The CDR3 loop is CASSYSGRAGIEETQYF. The CDR3 bases that were read are TGCGCCAGCAGCTATAGCGGGAGGGCCGGGATTGAAGAGACC.

With respect to this clone: The CDR3 goes on 3 residues after the read ends, and that part is filled in from the germline J gene. The chain uses TRBV18 and TRBJ2-4, with TRBD1 matching 8 bases. The CDR3 covers 14 residues. Germline CDR1 KGHSH, CDR2 LQKENI. The CDR3 loop reads CASSGSSGGYGQYF. CDR3 bases read: TGTGCCAGCTCAGGGTCCTCAGGGGGCTATGGT.